This T cell receptor (beta chain) was documented in a study of blood T cells in healthy people across ages. Findings and limits, study-wide: Across samples, TCR beta diversity tracked strongly with naive T cell percentage.

Trimming stripped 6 bases from V and 7 bases from J, with 19 bases between. The germline CDR1 and CDR2 sequences are SGHTA and FQGNSA. The CDR3 has 14 residues. As to this clonotype: Antigen: not known.

Primers used in a second PCR of roughly 6 to 12 cycles were a sample-barcoded 5' primer and a J-beta primer mix. Every sample gave at least 2.5 million paired-end reads containing CDR3. MiXCR, applied by TCRdb to the 5' RACE reads, yields one record per CDR3 protein. The repertoire holds around 1,000,000 distinct CDR3 sequences, around 25% seen once, with 0.75% in the top ten. Every donor contributed roughly 10 milliliters of peripheral blood by blood draw. These data were likewise used in another study, on T cells of mothers and their children. That work states: Donation was provided by three healthy Caucasian mothers along with their six children.

Sequences were obtained from blood. The chain carries TRBV7-2 and TRBJ2-7; possible D gene TRBD2, 5 bases. The sequence was obtained from a girl aged 2 to 10 in good health. The CDR3 sequence: CASSVGVALGEQYF. CDR3 coding DNA: TGTGCCAGCAGTGTGGGAGTTGCTTTAGGGGAGCAGTACTTC.